One sample yielded the 8 T cell receptor beta chains listed below, sequenced in a study of CD8+ T cells in alopecia areata. For about five of the biomarker-study patients, the CD4+ cells were further sorted so as to obtain CD25+CD127- cells. After isolation, RNA underwent reverse transcription to generate cDNA as the sequencing template. Clones were read by immunoSEQ multiplex PCR, and TCRdb kept only the in-frame ones, dropping some. Of 35,000 to 45,000 clones in the sample, nearly 55% were seen once. Material for sequencing was CD4+ Tregs sorted from blood. The receptors originated from a human donor with alopecia areata.

This clone appeared once. V and J are TRBV7-9 and TRBJ2-3, with unresolved D. CDR1 is SEHNR and CDR2 is FQNEAQ in the germline V gene (reference sequence). The V end was cut by 0 bases, the J end by 0 bases, with 13 bases between. This CDR3 region has 17 residues. The CDR3 reads CASSLALGAPSTDTQYF. DNA for the CDR3: TGTGCCAGCAGCTTAGCGCTTGGAGCCCCTAGCACAGATACGCAGTATTTT. The full variable domain, its missing parts supplied by reference TRBV7-9 and TRBJ2-3, is DTGVSQNPRHKITKRGQNVTFRCDPISEHNRLYWYRQTLGQGPEFLTYFQNEAQLEKSRLLSDRFSAERPKGSFSTLEIQRTEQGDSAMYLCASSLALGAPSTDTQYFGPGTRLTVL.

This clone was observed a handful of times. The rearrangement uses TRBV2 and TRBJ1-4; D is unresolved. The germline V gene encodes CDR1 SNHLY and CDR2 FYNNEI. Trimming shortened V by 1 base and J by 7 bases, and 16 bases separated the two germline ends. The CDR3 loop spans 16 amino acids. In nucleotides, the CDR3 is TGTGCCAGCAGTGAAGGCTTTAGGAATCGAGGTGAAAAACTGTTTTTT. This gives the protein CASSEGFRNRGEKLFF.

The rearrangement joins TRBV7-2 to TRBJ2-7; TRBD2 agrees at 11 bases. V shed 4 bases, J shed 5 bases, and the junction held 10 bases outside the gene matches. This CDR3 region has 16 residues. Germline V gene sequence: CDR1 SGHTA, CDR2 FQGNSA. CDR3 nucleotides: TGTGCCAGCAGCTCCACGCGTACTAGCGGGAGTCACGAGCAGTACTTC. It is translated as CASSSTRTSGSHEQYF.

This clone is termed medium-sized. The junction and the germline gene differ at one end; a read error may be behind it. The rearrangement joins TRBV7-9 to TRBJ2-1; D gene unclear. This CDR3 comprises 11 residues. Germline values: CDR1 SEHNR, CDR2 FQNEAQ (reference sequence). CDR3 DNA: TGTGCCAGCAGGGAAGAGGACGTAGCCCTCTTC. It translates to CASREEDVALF.

This chain connects TRBV9 to TRBJ1-2; a weak D match, TRBD1 (6 bases). Germline V gives CDR1 SGDLS, CDR2 YYNGEE. V was cut by 3 bases and J by 3 bases, with 18 bases left in between. The CDR3 runs 16 residues. The CDR3 loop reads CASSASTGRNYYGYTF. The CDR3 DNA is TGTGCCAGCAGCGCCTCGACAGGCCGGAACTACTATGGCTACACCTTC.

The chain couples TRBV9 to TRBJ2-5, with 7 nucleotides matching TRBD1. Germline assignment: CDR1 SGDLS and CDR2 YYNGEE. The CDR3 is made up of 15 amino acids. V was pared by 0 bases and J by 4 bases, with 6 bases of the junction left unmatched. In DNA, the CDR3 is TGTGCCAGCAGCGTAGGACAGGGAGATCGAGAGACCCAGTACTTC. It codes for CASSVGQGDRETQYF.

CDR3 nucleotides: TGTGCCAGTACAACGGGCCAAATCCGGATCCCCTATTCACCCCTCCACTTT. Its protein is CASTTGQIRIPYSPLHF. This sequence joins TRBV19 and TRBJ1-6; D gene unclear. CDR3 length equals 17 residues. Per germline, CDR1 LNHDA and CDR2 SQIVND (reference sequence). The V gene lost 7 bases and the J gene lost 8 bases, with 24 bases spanning the gap. Combining the CDR3 with reference TRBV19 and TRBJ1-6 gives the whole variable domain DGGITQSPKYLFRKEGQNVTLSCEQNLNHDAMYWYRQDPGQGLRLIYYSQIVNDFQKGDIAEGYSVSREKKESFPLTVTSAQKNPTAFYLCASTTGQIRIPYSPLHFGNGTRLTVT.

This clone was detected a few times. V and J are TRBV7-4 and TRBJ2-5; TRBD1 agrees at 8 bases. The CDR3 has 16 amino acids. Germline-derived CDR1 and CDR2 are SGHVT and SQSDAQ. V lost 3 bases, J lost 6 bases, and 12 bases stayed unmatched. The CDR3 loop is CASSLEGQGRGKTQYF. CDR3 nucleotide sequence: TGTGCCAGCAGCTTGGAAGGACAGGGCCGCGGAAAGACCCAGTACTTC.